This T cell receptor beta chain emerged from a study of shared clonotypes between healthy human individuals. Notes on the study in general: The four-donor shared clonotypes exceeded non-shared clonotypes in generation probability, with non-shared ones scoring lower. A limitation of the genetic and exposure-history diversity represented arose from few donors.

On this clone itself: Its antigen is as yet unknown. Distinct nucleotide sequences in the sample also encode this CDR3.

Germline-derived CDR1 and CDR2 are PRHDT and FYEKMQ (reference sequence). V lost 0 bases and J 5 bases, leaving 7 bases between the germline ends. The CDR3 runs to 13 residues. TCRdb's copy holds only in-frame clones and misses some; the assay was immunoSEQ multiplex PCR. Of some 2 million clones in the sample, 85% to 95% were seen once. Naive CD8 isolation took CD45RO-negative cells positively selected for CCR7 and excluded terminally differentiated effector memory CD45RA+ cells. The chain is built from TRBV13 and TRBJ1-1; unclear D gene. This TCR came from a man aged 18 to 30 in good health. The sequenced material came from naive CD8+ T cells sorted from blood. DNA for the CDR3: TGTGCCAGCAGCTTAGGGGCGGGGACTGAAGCTTTCTTT. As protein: CASSLGAGTEAFF.